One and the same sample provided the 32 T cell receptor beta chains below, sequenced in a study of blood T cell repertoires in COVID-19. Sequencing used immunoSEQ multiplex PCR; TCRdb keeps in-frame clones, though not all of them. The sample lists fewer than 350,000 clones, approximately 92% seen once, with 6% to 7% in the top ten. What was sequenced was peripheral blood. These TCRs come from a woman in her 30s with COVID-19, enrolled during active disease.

This CDR3 reads CASSSDGTGDNEQFF. Written as DNA, the CDR3 is TGTGCCAGCAGCTCAGACGGGACAGGAGATAATGAGCAGTTCTTC. V is TRBV7-3 and J is TRBJ2-1, with 8 bases aligning to TRBD1. V was pared by 4 bases and J by 7 bases, with 9 bases of the junction left unmatched. From germline, CDR1 is SGHTA and CDR2 FQGTGA. This CDR3 has 15 amino acids.

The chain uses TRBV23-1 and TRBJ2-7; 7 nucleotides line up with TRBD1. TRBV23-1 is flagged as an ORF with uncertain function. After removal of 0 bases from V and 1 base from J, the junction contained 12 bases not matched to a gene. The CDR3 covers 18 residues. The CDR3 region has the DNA TGCGCCAGCAGTCAATCCAATCCTCCGGGACAGCCTTCCTACGAGCAGTACTTC. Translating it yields CASSQSNPPGQPSYEQYF.

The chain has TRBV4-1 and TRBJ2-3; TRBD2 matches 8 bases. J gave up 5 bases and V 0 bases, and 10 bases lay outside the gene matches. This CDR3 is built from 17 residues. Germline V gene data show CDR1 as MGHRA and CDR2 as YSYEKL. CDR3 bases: TGCGCCAGCAGCCAAGAAATGGGGCCCGCGGGAGGAGATACGCAGTATTTT. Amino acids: CASSQEMGPAGGDTQYF.

The CDR3 nucleotides are TGTGCCAGCAGCTTAAAGGCTAGCGGGATGGGCGAGCAGTACTTC. Translated: CASSLKASGMGEQYF. V and J are TRBV7-3 and TRBJ2-7, with 9 positions matching TRBD2. This CDR3 has 15 amino acids. Germline V gene sequence: CDR1 SGHTA, CDR2 FQGTGA. Unmatched junction bases numbered 7, after V lost 1 base and J lost 6 bases.

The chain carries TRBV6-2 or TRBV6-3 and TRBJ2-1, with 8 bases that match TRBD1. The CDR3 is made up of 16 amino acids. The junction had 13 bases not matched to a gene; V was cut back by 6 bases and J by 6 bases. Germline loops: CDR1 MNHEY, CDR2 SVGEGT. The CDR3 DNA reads TGTGCCAGCAGCCTGCCCGAGGACAGGGAAAGCAATGAGCAGTTCTTC. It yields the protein CASSLPEDRESNEQFF.

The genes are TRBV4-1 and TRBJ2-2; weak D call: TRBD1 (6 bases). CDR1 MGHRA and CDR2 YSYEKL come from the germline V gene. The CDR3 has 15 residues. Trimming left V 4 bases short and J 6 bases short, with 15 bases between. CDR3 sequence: CASSPSMSGAGELFF. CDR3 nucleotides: TGCGCCAGCAGCCCAAGTATGTCAGGGGCCGGGGAGCTGTTTTTT.

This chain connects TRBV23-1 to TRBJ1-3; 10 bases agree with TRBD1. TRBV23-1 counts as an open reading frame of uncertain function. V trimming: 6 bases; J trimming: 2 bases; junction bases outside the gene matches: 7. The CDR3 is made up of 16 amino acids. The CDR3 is CASRFDRGPAGNTIYF. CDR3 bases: TGCGCCAGCAGATTTGACAGGGGGCCGGCTGGAAACACCATATATTTT.

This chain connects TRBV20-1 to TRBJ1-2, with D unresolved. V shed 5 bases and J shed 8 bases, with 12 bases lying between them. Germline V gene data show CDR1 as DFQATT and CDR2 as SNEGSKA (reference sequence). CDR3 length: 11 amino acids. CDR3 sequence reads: CSAPSRVGYTF. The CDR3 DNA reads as TGCAGTGCTCCATCGCGGGTGGGCTACACCTTC.

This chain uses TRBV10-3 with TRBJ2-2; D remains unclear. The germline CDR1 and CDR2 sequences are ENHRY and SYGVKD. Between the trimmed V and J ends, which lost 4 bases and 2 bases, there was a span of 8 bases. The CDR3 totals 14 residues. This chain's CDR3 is CAISGEINTGELFF. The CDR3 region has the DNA TGTGCCATCAGTGGTGAGATTAACACCGGGGAGCTGTTTTTT.

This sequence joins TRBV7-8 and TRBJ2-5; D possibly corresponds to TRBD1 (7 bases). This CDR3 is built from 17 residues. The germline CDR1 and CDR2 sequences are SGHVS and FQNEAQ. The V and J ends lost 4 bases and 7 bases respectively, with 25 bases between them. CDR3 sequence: CASSSSMGGQPQWTQYF. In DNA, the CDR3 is TGTGCCAGCAGCTCCTCTATGGGGGGACAGCCCCAATGGACCCAGTACTTC.

CDR3: CASSPRSGRSYEQYF. In DNA form, the CDR3 reads TGTGCCAGCAGCCCCCGCTCAGGCCGATCCTACGAGCAGTACTTC. The chain links TRBV11-3 to TRBJ2-7; no reliable D call. Deletions cut 5 bases from V and 1 base from J, with 15 bases between. The germline CDR1 and CDR2 sequences are SGHNT and YENEEA. The CDR3 is 15 amino acids.

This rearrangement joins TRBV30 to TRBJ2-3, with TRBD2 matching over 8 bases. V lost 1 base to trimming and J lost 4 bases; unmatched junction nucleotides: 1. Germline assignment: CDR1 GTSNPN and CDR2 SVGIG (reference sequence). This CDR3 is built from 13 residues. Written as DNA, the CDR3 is TGTGCCTGGAGTGCGGGACTAGCAGATACGCAGTATTTT. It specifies CAWSAGLADTQYF.

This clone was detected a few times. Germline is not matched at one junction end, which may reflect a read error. The CDR3 region is CASSLRRTTNHGYTF. CDR3 bases: TGTGCCAGCAGTCTAAGACGGACTACTAACCATGGCTACACCTTC. The V and J genes are TRBV6-5 and TRBJ1-2; unclear D gene. Per germline, CDR1 MNHEY and CDR2 SVGAGI. This CDR3 contains 15 residues.

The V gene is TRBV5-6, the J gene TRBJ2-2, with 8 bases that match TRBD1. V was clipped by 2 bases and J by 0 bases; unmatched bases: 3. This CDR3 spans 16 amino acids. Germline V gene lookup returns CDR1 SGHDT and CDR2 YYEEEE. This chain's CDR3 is CASSFRGQSNTGELFF. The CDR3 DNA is TGTGCCAGCAGCTTCAGGGGGCAGTCGAACACCGGGGAGCTGTTTTTT.

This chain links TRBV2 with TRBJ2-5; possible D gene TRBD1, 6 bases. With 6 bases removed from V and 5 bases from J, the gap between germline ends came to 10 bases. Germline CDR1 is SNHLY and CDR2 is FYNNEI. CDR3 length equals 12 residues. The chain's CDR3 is CASRSGGETQYF. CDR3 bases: TGTGCCAGCAGGAGTGGGGGCGAGACCCAGTACTTC.

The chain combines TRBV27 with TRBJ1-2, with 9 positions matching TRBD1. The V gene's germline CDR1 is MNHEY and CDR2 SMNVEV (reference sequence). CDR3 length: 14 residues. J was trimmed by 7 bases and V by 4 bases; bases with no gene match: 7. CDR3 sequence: CASSSRTGERGYTF. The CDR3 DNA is TGTGCCAGCAGTTCCCGGACAGGGGAGCGTGGCTACACCTTC.

CDR3 coding DNA: TGTGCCAGCAGTTACCCGACAGGGAGACCTTACTATGGCTACACCTTC. Its translation: CASSYPTGRPYYGYTF. V gene TRBV6-2 or TRBV6-3 combines with J gene TRBJ1-2; 7 positions agree with TRBD1. This CDR3 comprises 16 residues. Germline-derived CDR1 and CDR2 are MNHEY and SVGEGT. Losses at the gene ends were 2 bases for V and 3 bases for J; bases not matched to a gene: 9.

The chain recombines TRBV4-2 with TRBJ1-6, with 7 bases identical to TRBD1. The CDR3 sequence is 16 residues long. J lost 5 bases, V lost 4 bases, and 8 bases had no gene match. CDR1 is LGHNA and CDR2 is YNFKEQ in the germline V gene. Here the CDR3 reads CASSPNRGNNNSPLHF. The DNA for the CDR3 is TGTGCCAGCAGCCCGAACAGGGGAAATAATAATTCACCCCTCCACTTT.

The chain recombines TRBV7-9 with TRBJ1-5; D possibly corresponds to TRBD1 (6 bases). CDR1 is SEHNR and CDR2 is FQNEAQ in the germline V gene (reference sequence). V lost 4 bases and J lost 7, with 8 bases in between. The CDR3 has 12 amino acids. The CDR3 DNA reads TGTGCCAGCAGCTCAGGGGACCAGCCCCAGCATTTT. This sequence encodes CASSSGDQPQHF.

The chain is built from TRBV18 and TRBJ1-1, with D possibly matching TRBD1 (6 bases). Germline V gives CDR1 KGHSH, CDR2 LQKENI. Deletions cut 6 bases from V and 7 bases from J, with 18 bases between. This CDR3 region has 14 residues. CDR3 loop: CASSARQGRDEAFF. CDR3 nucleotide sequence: TGTGCCAGCTCCGCAAGGCAGGGGAGGGATGAAGCTTTCTTT.

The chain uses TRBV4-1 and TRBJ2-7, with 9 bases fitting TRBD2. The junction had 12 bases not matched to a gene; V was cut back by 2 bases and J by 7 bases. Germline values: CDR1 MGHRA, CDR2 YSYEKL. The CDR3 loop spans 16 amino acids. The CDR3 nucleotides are TGCGCCAGCAGCCAAACTCCTTGGCGGGAGGGTCTAGAGCAGTACTTC. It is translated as CASSQTPWREGLEQYF.

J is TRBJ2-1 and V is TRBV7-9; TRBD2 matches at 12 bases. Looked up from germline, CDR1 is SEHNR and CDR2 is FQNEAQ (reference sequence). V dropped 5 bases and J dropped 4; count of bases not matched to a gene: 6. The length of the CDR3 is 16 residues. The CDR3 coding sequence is TGTGCCAGCAGCCTGACTAGCGGGGGTTCTTACAATGAGCAGTTCTTC. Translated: CASSLTSGGSYNEQFF.

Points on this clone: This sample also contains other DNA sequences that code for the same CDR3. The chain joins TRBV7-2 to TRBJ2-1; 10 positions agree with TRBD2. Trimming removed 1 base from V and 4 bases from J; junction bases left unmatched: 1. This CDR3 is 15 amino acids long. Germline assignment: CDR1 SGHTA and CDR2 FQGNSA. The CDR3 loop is CASSLELAGYNEQFF. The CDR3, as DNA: TGTGCCAGCAGCTTAGAACTAGCGGGGTACAATGAGCAGTTCTTC.

CDR3 region: CASSYMGAGTDTQYF. Here the CDR3 DNA reads TGTGCCAGCAGTTACATGGGGGCAGGCACAGATACGCAGTATTTT. The V gene is TRBV6-5, the J gene TRBJ2-3; D perhaps matches TRBD1 (6 bases). Trimming took 2 bases from V and 1 from J, leaving 10 bases between them. CDR1 and CDR2 (germline): MNHEY, SVGAGI. The CDR3 spans 15 residues.

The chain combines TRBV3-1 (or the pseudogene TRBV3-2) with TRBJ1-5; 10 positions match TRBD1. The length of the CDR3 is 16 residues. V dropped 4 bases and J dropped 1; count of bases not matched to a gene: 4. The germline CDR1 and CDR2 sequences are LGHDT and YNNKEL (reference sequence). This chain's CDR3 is CASSRRTGGSNQPQHF. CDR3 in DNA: TGTGCCAGCAGCCGACGGACAGGGGGAAGCAATCAGCCCCAGCATTTT.

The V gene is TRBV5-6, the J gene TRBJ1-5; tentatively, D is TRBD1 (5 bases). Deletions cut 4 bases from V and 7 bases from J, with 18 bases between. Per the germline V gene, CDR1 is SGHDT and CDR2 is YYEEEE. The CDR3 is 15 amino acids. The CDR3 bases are TGTGCCAGCAGCCGCTGGAGGGACTTCGAACAGCCCCAGCATTTT. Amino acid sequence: CASSRWRDFEQPQHF.

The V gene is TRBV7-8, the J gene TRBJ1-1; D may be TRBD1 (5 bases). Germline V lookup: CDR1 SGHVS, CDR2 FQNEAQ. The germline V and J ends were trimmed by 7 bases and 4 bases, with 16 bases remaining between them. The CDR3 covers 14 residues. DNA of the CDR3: TGTGCCAGCACCCAGGGAGGGGTGGGCACTGAAGCTTTCTTT. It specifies CASTQGGVGTEAFF.

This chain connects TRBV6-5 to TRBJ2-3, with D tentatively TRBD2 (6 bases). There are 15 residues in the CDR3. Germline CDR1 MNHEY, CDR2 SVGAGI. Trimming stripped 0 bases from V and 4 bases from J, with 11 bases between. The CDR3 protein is CASSYSLARPDTQYF. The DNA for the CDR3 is TGTGCCAGCAGTTACTCCCTAGCGCGACCAGATACGCAGTATTTT.

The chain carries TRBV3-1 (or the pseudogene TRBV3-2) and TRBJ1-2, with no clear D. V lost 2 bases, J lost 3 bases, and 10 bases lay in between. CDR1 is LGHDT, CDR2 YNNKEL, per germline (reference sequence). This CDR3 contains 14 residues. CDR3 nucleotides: TGTGCCAGCAGCCAACAAGTCGCGGACTATGGCTACACCTTC. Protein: CASSQQVADYGYTF.

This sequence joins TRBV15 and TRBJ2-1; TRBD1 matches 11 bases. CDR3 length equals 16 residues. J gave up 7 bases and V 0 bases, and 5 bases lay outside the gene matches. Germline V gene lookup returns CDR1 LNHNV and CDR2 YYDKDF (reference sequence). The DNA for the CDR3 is TGTGCCACCAGCAGAGATTTGGGACAGGGGGAGAATGAGCAGTTCTTC. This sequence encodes CATSRDLGQGENEQFF.

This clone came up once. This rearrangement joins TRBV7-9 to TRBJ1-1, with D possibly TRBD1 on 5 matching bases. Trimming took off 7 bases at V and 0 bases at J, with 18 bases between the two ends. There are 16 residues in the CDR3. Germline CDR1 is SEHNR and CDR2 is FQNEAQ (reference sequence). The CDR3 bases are TGTGCCAGCATCCCGTGGGGGGAGGGCCTGAACACTGAAGCTTTCTTT. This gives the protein CASIPWGEGLNTEAFF.

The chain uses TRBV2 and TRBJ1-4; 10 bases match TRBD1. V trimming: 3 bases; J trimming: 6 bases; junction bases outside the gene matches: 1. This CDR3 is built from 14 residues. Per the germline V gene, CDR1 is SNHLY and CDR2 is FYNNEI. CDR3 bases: TGTGCCAGCAGTGAGGACAGGGGGGATGAAAAACTGTTTTTT. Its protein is CASSEDRGDEKLFF.